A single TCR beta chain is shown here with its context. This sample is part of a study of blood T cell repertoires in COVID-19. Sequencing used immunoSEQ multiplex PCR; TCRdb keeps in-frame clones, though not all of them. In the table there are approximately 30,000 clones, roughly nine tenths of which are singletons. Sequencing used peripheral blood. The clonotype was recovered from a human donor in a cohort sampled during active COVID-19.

This CDR3 is CASSLGLELTDTQYF. CDR3 DNA sequence: TGTGCCAGCAGCTTGGGGCTAGAACTCACAGATACGCAGTATTTT. This sequence joins TRBV13 and TRBJ2-3; D might be TRBD1 (5 bases). CDR3 length: 15 amino acids. Trimming pared 3 bases from V and 2 bases from J, leaving 12 bases between. From germline, CDR1 is PRHDT and CDR2 FYEKMQ (reference sequence).